Listed below are T cell receptor beta chains from one sample, sequenced in a study of blood T cell repertoires in COVID-19. This table comes from immunoSEQ multiplex PCR, and its TCRdb copy is limited to in-frame clones, with some not included. The data hold 90,000 to 100,000 clones, with about four fifths observed a single time. Sequencing was performed on peripheral blood. The receptor source for this set is a man aged 80 or over with acute or convalescent COVID-19. The CDR3 runs from the conserved cysteine through the conserved F or W. The order of the fields is V gene, clone size, J gene, D gene, CDR3 protein, CDR3 DNA. D genes are given only for firm matches. Where a row states a size, it is once, few, many or the class of an expanded clone; other rows omit it.

>TRBV6-2/TRBV6-3|once|TRBJ2-2|-
CASSSMGPAGELFF
TGTGCCAGCAGTTCGATGGGGCCCGCCGGGGAGCTGTTTTTT
>TRBV5-6|-|TRBJ1-5|-
CASSLRDQPQHF
TGTGCCAGCAGCTTGCGGGATCAGCCCCAGCATTTT
>TRBV7-6|-|TRBJ2-1|TRBD2
CASSRGTSGSSYNEQFF
TGTGCCAGCAGCCGAGGGACTAGCGGGAGCTCCTACAATGAGCAGTTCTTC
>TRBV29-1|once|TRBJ2-2|-
CSVERRGYTGELFF
TGCAGCGTTGAGCGGCGGGGATACACCGGGGAGCTGTTTTTT
>TRBV27|-|TRBJ2-2|-
CASSLWRPANTGELFF
TGTGCCAGCAGTTTATGGCGGCCCGCGAACACCGGGGAGCTGTTTTTT
>TRBV18|-|TRBJ1-2|TRBD1
CASSPPTGGGYTF
TGTGCCAGCTCACCACCGACAGGGGGCGGCTACACCTTC
>TRBV5-1|-|TRBJ2-7|-
CASSPQVGSYEQYF
TGCGCCAGCAGCCCCCAGGTGGGTTCCTACGAGCAGTACTTC
>TRBV24-1|-|TRBJ2-2|-
CATSDLQGRGDTGELFF
TGTGCCACCAGTGATTTGCAAGGCAGGGGGGACACCGGGGAGCTGTTTTTT
>TRBV30|-|TRBJ1-1|-
CAWTGTHFIGDTEAFF
TGTGCCTGGACCGGGACACACTTCATCGGGGACACTGAAGCTTTCTTT
>TRBV4-1|-|TRBJ2-1|TRBD2
CASSSLAGGHNEQFF
TGCGCCAGTTCGTCCCTAGCGGGGGGTCACAATGAGCAGTTCTTC
>TRBV6-5|-|TRBJ2-3|-
CASSSSRADTQYF
TGTGCCAGCAGTTCCAGCAGGGCAGATACGCAGTATTTT
>TRBV27|-|TRBJ1-2|-
CASSRVNYGYTF
TGTGCCAGCAGTCGGGTGAACTATGGCTACACCTTC
>TRBV4-1|-|TRBJ1-4|-
CASSPREGLSHEKLFF
TGCGCCAGCAGCCCTAGGGAGGGACTGTCGCATGAAAAACTGTTTTTT
>TRBV7-2|few|TRBJ2-7|-
CASSLGGTVGYEQYF
TGTGCCAGCAGCTTAGGCGGGACGGTGGGGTACGAGCAGTACTTC
>TRBV20-1|-|TRBJ2-7|-
CSVPLQVEQYF
TGCAGTGTCCCGCTCCAGGTCGAGCAGTACTTC
>TRBV6-5|-|TRBJ2-1|-
CASSSQGNEQFF
TGTGCCAGCAGTTCCCAGGGCAATGAGCAGTTCTTC
>TRBV7-7|-|TRBJ2-1|TRBD1
CASSSGTGRSDEQFF
TGTGCCAGCAGCTCTGGGACAGGGCGGTCCGATGAGCAGTTCTTC
>TRBV19|-|TRBJ1-2|-
CASSIISGNYGYTF
TGTGCCAGTAGTATAATTTCGGGGAACTATGGCTACACCTTC
>TRBV9|-|TRBJ1-2|-
CASSVDGSYGYTF
TGTGCCAGCAGCGTAGACGGGAGCTATGGCTACACCTTC
>TRBV24-1|-|TRBJ2-5|-
CATSEGRGLVQETQYF
TGTGCCACCAGTGAGGGGCGGGGATTAGTCCAAGAGACCCAGTACTTC
>TRBV28|few|TRBJ1-4|-
CAYRGLGGEKLFF
TGTGCCTATCGGGGTTTGGGTGGGGAAAAACTGTTTTTT
>TRBV10-3|-|TRBJ2-1|TRBD2
CAINSGLAGHNEQFF
TGTGCCATCAATAGTGGGCTAGCGGGACACAATGAGCAGTTCTTC
>TRBV28|-|TRBJ1-3|-
CASGTSTGTIYF
TGTGCCAGCGGAACCTCTACGGGCACCATATATTTT